This T cell receptor (beta chain) was retrieved from a study of cytomegalovirus exposure and HLA in healthy donors. The primer mix had 60 Vbeta and 13 Jbeta primers. The table came from immunoSEQ multiplex PCR; TCRdb's copy has only in-frame clones and leaves some out. This table holds over 100,000 clones, almost 80% found once. With regard to this clone: What it binds is not known.

CDR1 and CDR2 from the germline V gene are SGHTA and FQGNSA. This CDR3 is built from 16 residues. Trimming stripped 5 bases from V and 4 bases from J, with 18 bases between. Healthy donors of bone marrow made up the group. The study, taken as a whole, reports: In vitro confirmation showed a few CMV-associated chains to be CMV antigen specific. Most CMV-associated TCR beta chains were later found to appear HLA-restricted.

The TCR originated in a man aged 60-69 years in good health and CMV-seropositive. The sample was PBMCs. This sequence joins TRBV7-2 and TRBJ1-3, with D uncertain. The CDR3 DNA follows: TGTGCCAGCAGCCCCCGATTGAATACCCTAGGAAACACCATATATTTT. Amino acids: CASSPRLNTLGNTIYF.